The 19 T cell receptor beta chains below were found in one sample sequenced in a study of blood T cell repertoires in COVID-19 (dated by TCRdb to 2018 to 2020). Library preparation used the immunoSEQ multiplex PCR assay. Entries here come from immuneACCESS through TCRdb and include only in-frame sequences with V and J called. Some clones fail to appear in such tables; in the studies checked, an unresolved V gene covers under half of the shortfall, and the cause of the remainder is unknown. The sample table shows over 200,000 clones, and around 75% are seen once. Of the sample, approximately 5% falls within the top ten clones. Sequencing used peripheral blood. These TCRs come from a human donor in a cohort sampled during active COVID-19.

The rearrangement uses TRBV27 and TRBJ2-7; 12 bases align to TRBD2. The CDR3 extends over 17 amino acids. CDR1 and CDR2 from the germline V gene are MNHEY and SMNVEV (reference sequence). The trim removed 4 bases at V and 7 bases at J, leaving 14 bases unmatched. The CDR3 spells CASSSRLAGDRRGEQYF. CDR3 bases: TGTGCCAGCAGTTCCCGACTAGCGGGAGATCGGAGGGGTGAGCAGTACTTC.

The V and J genes are TRBV19 and TRBJ1-4, with 9 bases lining up with TRBD1. Germline lookup yields CDR1 LNHDA and CDR2 SQIVND (reference sequence). V was clipped by 5 bases and J by 4 bases; unmatched bases: 5. CDR3 length equals 15 residues. DNA for the CDR3: TGTGCCAGTAGTCCTTGGGACAGGGTTAATGAAAAACTGTTTTTT. The encoded protein is CASSPWDRVNEKLFF.

CDR3 sequence (DNA): TGTGCCAGCAGAAGACTAGCGGGAGGGTACGAGCAGTACTTC. Protein: CASRRLAGGYEQYF. The chain recombines TRBV6-5 with TRBJ2-7; 14 bases are a match to TRBD2. Trimming took 6 bases from V and 4 from J; bases not matched to a gene: 2. Per the germline V gene, CDR1 is MNHEY and CDR2 is SVGAGI. The CDR3 totals 14 residues.

This chain joins TRBV28 and TRBJ1-4; the match to TRBD1 covers 9 bases. Germline lookup yields CDR1 MDHEN and CDR2 SYDVKM. The CDR3 has 13 amino acids. V lost 6 bases, J lost 7 bases, and 3 bases stayed unmatched. The CDR3 region is CASRDRGSEKLFF. The CDR3 nucleotides are TGTGCCAGCAGGGACAGGGGTTCTGAAAAACTGTTTTTT.

The rearrangement links TRBV6-5 to TRBJ1-1; no firm D call. The CDR3 is 10 amino acids. V dropped 7 bases and J dropped 4 bases, with 4 bases sitting between them. Germline values: CDR1 MNHEY, CDR2 SVGAGI. CDR3 loop: CASIGTEAFF. CDR3 DNA sequence: TGTGCCAGCATCGGCACTGAAGCTTTCTTT.

This clone appeared a few times. The chain has TRBV18 and TRBJ2-7; a weak D match, TRBD2 (5 bases). The CDR3 spans 14 residues. Germline V lookup: CDR1 KGHSH, CDR2 LQKENI. Trimming took off 6 bases at V and 4 bases at J, with 16 bases between the two ends. This CDR3 reads CASSSALGDYEQYF. The CDR3 region has the DNA TGTGCCAGCTCCTCGGCGCTCGGGGATTACGAGCAGTACTTC.

The genes are TRBV7-2 and TRBJ1-1, with D perhaps matching TRBD1 (5 bases). Trimming pared 2 bases from V and 5 bases from J, leaving 9 bases between. CDR3 size: 13 residues. Germline V gene lookup returns CDR1 SGHTA and CDR2 FQGNSA. Written as DNA, the CDR3 is TGTGCCAGCAGCTTACAGGGATGGACTGAAGCTTTCTTT. This gives the protein CASSLQGWTEAFF. Full variable domain (missing parts from reference TRBV7-2 and TRBJ1-1): GAGVSQSPSNKVTEKGKDVELRCDPISGHTALYWYRQSLGQGLEFLIYFQGNSAPDKSGLPSDRFSAERTGGSVSTLTIQRTQQEDSAVYLCASSLQGWTEAFFGQGTRLTVV.

The genes are TRBV5-5 and TRBJ2-7; unclear D gene. The CDR3 loop spans 12 amino acids. CDR1 SGHKS and CDR2 YYEKEE come from the germline V gene (reference sequence). V lost 2 bases and J 5 bases, leaving 8 bases between the germline ends. CDR3 residues: CASSLNTDEQYF. The CDR3 nucleotides read TGTGCCAGCAGCTTAAACACCGACGAGCAGTACTTC.

This clone showed up just a few times. This sequence joins TRBV7-9 and TRBJ1-2; TRBD1 is a possible D gene (6 bases). CDR3 length: 16 residues. Germline CDR1 and CDR2: SEHNR and FQNEAQ (reference sequence). Trimming took off 4 bases at V and 2 bases at J, with 17 bases between the two ends. The CDR3 DNA follows: TGTGCCAGCAGCTCCCATGGGGGGGGGCGGAACTATGGCTACACCTTC. Protein product: CASSSHGGGRNYGYTF.

The chain recombines TRBV29-1 with TRBJ2-2; 7 nucleotides agree with TRBD1. The CDR3 runs 14 residues. CDR1 and CDR2 (germline): SQVTM, ANQGSEA. Unmatched junction bases numbered 5, after V lost 5 bases and J lost 2 bases. The CDR3 DNA is TGCAGCGTTTGTGGACAGGCCAACACCGGGGAGCTGTTTTTT. Protein product: CSVCGQANTGELFF.

The chain is built from TRBV7-2 and TRBJ2-6; no firm D call. The V gene's germline CDR1 is SGHTA and CDR2 FQGNSA. The CDR3 runs to 14 residues. V lost 5 bases and J 4 bases, leaving 9 bases between the germline ends. The DNA for the CDR3 is TGTGCCAGCAGCCCGAGCTCAGGGGCCAACGTCCTGACTTTC. This translates into CASSPSSGANVLTF.

This clone came up once. The V and J genes are TRBV6-5 and TRBJ1-1; perhaps TRBD1 as D (5 bases). Trimming pared 6 bases from V and 1 base from J, leaving 15 bases between. Germline CDR1 and CDR2: MNHEY and SVGAGI. This CDR3 comprises 15 residues. The CDR3 coding sequence is TGTGCCAGCAGCCACAGACAGATTTGGAACACTGAAGCTTTCTTT. As protein: CASSHRQIWNTEAFF.

The V gene is TRBV6-6, the J gene TRBJ1-1, with 9 bases matching TRBD1. The germline gives CDR1 MNHNY, CDR2 SVGAGI (reference sequence). The CDR3 has 15 amino acids. V gave up 5 bases and J gave up 2 bases; unmatched junction bases: 6. DNA of the CDR3: TGTGCCAGCAGTCCGGACAGGGGTCCTAACACTGAAGCTTTCTTT. Protein: CASSPDRGPNTEAFF.

This sequence joins TRBV4-3 and TRBJ1-2; D gene uncertain. Germline CDR1 is LGHNA and CDR2 is YSLEER. This CDR3 region has 16 residues. V lost 0 bases to trimming and J lost 0 bases, with 11 bases between them. The CDR3, as DNA: TGCGCCAGCAGCCAAGATAATGCGATTTCTAACTATGGCTACACCTTC. Translating it yields CASSQDNAISNYGYTF.

The sample holds one count of this clone. The chain combines TRBV5-6 with TRBJ2-7; weak D call: TRBD1 (5 bases). The CDR3 contains 15 residues. Germline V gene data show CDR1 as SGHDT and CDR2 as YYEEEE. V lost 0 bases and J lost 0, with 10 bases in between. Here the CDR3 reads CASSLGQRYSYEQYF. CDR3 sequence (DNA): TGTGCCAGCAGCTTGGGACAGCGCTACTCCTACGAGCAGTACTTC.

The CDR3, as DNA: TGTGCCAGCAGTTACGCTTCGGGGGTTATGGGTGGCTACACCTTC. This gives the protein CASSYASGVMGGYTF. The rearrangement links TRBV6-5 to TRBJ1-2, with a possible D match to TRBD1 (5 bases). Germline V gene lookup returns CDR1 MNHEY and CDR2 SVGAGI. Trimming left V 2 bases short and J 7 bases short, with 17 bases between. The CDR3 totals 15 residues.

A remark on this clone: Other nucleotide sequences in the sample specify the same CDR3. The CDR3 region has the DNA TGTGCCAGCAGTTACGGGGGCGGCTACACCTTC. It encodes CASSYGGGYTF. The chain is built from TRBV6-5 and TRBJ1-2; weak D call: TRBD1 (6 bases). Trimming shortened V by 2 bases and J by 8 bases, and 6 bases separated the two germline ends. The germline gives CDR1 MNHEY, CDR2 SVGAGI. The CDR3 runs to 11 residues.

The chain uses TRBV28 and TRBJ2-7, with D uncertain. The CDR3 length is 11 residues. The germline gives CDR1 MDHEN, CDR2 SYDVKM. V gave up 8 bases and J gave up 4 bases, with 9 bases separating them. The CDR3 spells CASRAPYEQYF. The CDR3 region has the DNA TGTGCCAGCCGAGCCCCTTACGAGCAGTACTTC.

CDR3 sequence: CASSFPGQGLYEQYF. CDR3 in DNA: TGTGCCAGCAGCTTTCCGGGACAGGGTCTCTACGAGCAGTACTTC. The V call is TRBV5-6, the J call TRBJ2-7; 9 bases are a match to TRBD1. The trim removed 2 bases at V and 3 bases at J, leaving 6 bases unmatched. The length of the CDR3 is 15 residues. Germline V gene sequence: CDR1 SGHDT, CDR2 YYEEEE.